The TCR beta chain under discussion was sequenced for a study of CXCR3-negative and CXCR3-positive naive CD8 T cells. Study results and limitations: Memory, not naive, CXCR3-negative and CXCR3-positive cells differed in TRBV-TRBJ usage. In CXCR3-positive naive cells, the TRB CDR3s were more hydrophobic than in CXCR3-negative naive cells.

The libraries of TRB cDNA were constructed through 5' RACE using UMI labels. From the 5' RACE reads, TCRdb lists one entry per CDR3 protein and no DNA. Found here are 55,000 to 70,000 distinct CDR3 sequences; the top ten clones hold 0.7% to 0.8%. A few hundred thousand cells per CD8+ T cell subset were flow-sorted in triplicate. Regarding this clonotype: Its antigen is currently unknown.

The clonotype originates from a human donor in good health. Some clones in this sample may be carry-over from other donors' samples. Sequencing was performed on naive CXCR3+ CD8+ T cells from blood. The subset denotes: CD45RO-CCR7+CD27+CD95- naive CD8+ T cells expressing CXCR3 (TNR3+).

The CDR3 loop is CASSFSGTPRTGEYNEQFF. The chain uses TRBV7-9 and TRBJ2-1; TCRdb proposes TRBD1, but this gene call is untestable without DNA. This CDR3 has 19 residues. The V gene's germline CDR1 is SEHNR and CDR2 FQNEAQ (reference sequence).